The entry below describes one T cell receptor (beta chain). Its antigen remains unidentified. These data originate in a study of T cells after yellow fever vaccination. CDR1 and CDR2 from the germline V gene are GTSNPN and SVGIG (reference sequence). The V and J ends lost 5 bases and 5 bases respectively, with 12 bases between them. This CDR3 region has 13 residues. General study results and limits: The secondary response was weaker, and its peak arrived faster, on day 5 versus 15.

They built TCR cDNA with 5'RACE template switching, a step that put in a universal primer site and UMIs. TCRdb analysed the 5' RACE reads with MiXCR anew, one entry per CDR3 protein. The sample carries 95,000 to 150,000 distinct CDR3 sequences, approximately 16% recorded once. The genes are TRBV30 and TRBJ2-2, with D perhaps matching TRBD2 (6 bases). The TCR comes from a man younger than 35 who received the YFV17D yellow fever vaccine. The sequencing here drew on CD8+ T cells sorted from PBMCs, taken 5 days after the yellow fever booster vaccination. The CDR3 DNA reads TGTGCCTGGTGCCGGAGGGCGACCGGGGAGCTGTTTTTT. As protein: CAWCRRATGELFF.